This T cell receptor (beta chain) was sequenced in a study of T cells in Graves' hyperthyroidism and ophthalmopathy. Findings and caveats of the study: Ophthalmopathy got predicted by the model a median approximately 6.3 months before its onset. Stable hyperthyroidism and ophthalmopathy were separated using 13 V-J signatures.

Amplification yielded TCR beta CDR3 regions, with RNA transcripts as the source. Using the HTBI primer set, a first-round RT-PCR was run on the TCR CDR3. TCRdb recomputed calls from the multiplex PCR reads with MiXCR, one row per CDR3 protein. This sample has some 560,000 distinct CDR3 sequences, with more than 15% found just once. This clonotype was observed many times. Its target is not known. Exclusion of patients followed from uncontrolled infection, other autoimmune disease, pregnancy or lactation. For the diagnoses, clinical symptoms, serum thyroxine and TRAb, thyroid ultrasound and orbital computed tomography were used. The TCR originated in a woman under 40 with Graves' hyperthyroidism. Input material: blood.

Written as DNA, the CDR3 is TGTGCCAGCAGCTTCCTACAGGGGATGAACACTGAAGCTTTCTTT. As protein: CASSFLQGMNTEAFF. The chain recombines TRBV7-8 with TRBJ1-1; TRBD1 matches at 7 bases. The CDR3 has 15 amino acids. J was trimmed by 0 bases and V by 3 bases; bases with no gene match: 4. Germline V gene data show CDR1 as SGHVS and CDR2 as FQNEAQ.